The 17 T cell receptor beta chains listed next were all sequenced from one sample in a study of blood T cell repertoires in COVID-19. TCRdb's copy holds only in-frame clones and misses some; the assay was immunoSEQ multiplex PCR. Counted here are about 160,000 clones, 75% to 90% occurring once; the ten biggest clones make up 2.5% to 4%. The sequenced sample consisted of peripheral blood. These receptors all come from a human donor with acute or convalescent COVID-19. The donor label of this sample is uncertain.

The CDR3 nucleotides are TGTGCCAGCCGAAAAGGGGTGGGGAGGGCTGAAGCTTTCTTT. Its translation is CASRKGVGRAEAFF. The chain employs TRBV11-2 and TRBJ1-1; D may be TRBD1 (5 bases). The germline V gene encodes CDR1 SGHAT and CDR2 FQNNGV. Trimming shortened V by 8 bases and J by 6 bases, and 19 bases separated the two germline ends. This CDR3 has 14 amino acids. Supplemented by reference TRBV11-2 and TRBJ1-1, the full variable domain reads EAGVAQSPRYKIIEKRQSVAFWCNPISGHATLYWYQQILGQGPKLLIQFQNNGVVDDSQLPKDRFSAERLKGVDSTLKIQPAKLEDSAVYLCASRKGVGRAEAFFGQGTRLTVV.

The gene calls are TRBV19 and TRBJ2-7; 9 nucleotides agree with TRBD1. CDR1 and CDR2 from the germline V gene are LNHDA and SQIVND (reference sequence). J gave up 3 bases and V 3 bases, and 6 bases lay outside the gene matches. This CDR3 has 15 amino acids. The CDR3 DNA sequence: TGTGCCAGTAGTATTGGGACAGGGCAGCGCTACGAGCAGTACTTC. It is translated as CASSIGTGQRYEQYF.

Concerning this clone: A read error is likely, as this CDR3 ends without the conserved phenylalanine or tryptophan. The DNA is omitted, as the CDR3 cannot be located on it reliably, and the CDR3 follows TCRdb's listing. CDR3 in amino acids: CAISILGQLTEFG. V is TRBV10-3 and J is TRBJ2-7; TRBD1, the table's D call, lacks a check against the DNA. The germline V gene has CDR1 ENHRY and CDR2 SYGVKD. The CDR3 adds up to 13 amino acids, both ends counted.

J is TRBJ2-7 and V is TRBV4-1, with a possible D match to TRBD2 (6 bases). The CDR3 runs to 14 residues. Germline CDR1 is MGHRA and CDR2 is YSYEKL. V was pared by 1 base and J by 7 bases, with 14 bases between. The CDR3 loop reads CASSQAGRGDEQYF. The CDR3 coding sequence is TGCGCCAGCAGCCAAGCTGGGCGCGGGGATGAGCAGTACTTC.

This clone was found a few times. This chain connects TRBV5-1 to TRBJ2-7, with 8 bases fitting TRBD1. The germline CDR1 and CDR2 sequences are SGHRS and YFSETQ. V was pared by 5 bases and J by 1 base, with 5 bases of the junction left unmatched. The CDR3 has 14 residues. The CDR3 is CASRLTGDSYEQYF. CDR3 sequence (DNA): TGCGCCAGCAGGTTGACAGGGGATTCCTACGAGCAGTACTTC.

In its sample, this clone was seen a few times. The chain carries TRBV5-8 and TRBJ2-4; D unclear. Germline-derived CDR1 and CDR2 are SGHTS and YDEGEE. The length of the CDR3 is 15 residues. V lost 2 bases to trimming and J lost 0 bases, with 9 bases between them. The DNA of the CDR3 is TGTGCCAGCAGCTTTACAGCACTAGCCAAAAACATTCAGTACTTC. Translating gives CASSFTALAKNIQYF.

The V gene is TRBV7-2, the J gene TRBJ1-5; the D gene is possibly TRBD1 (6 bases). Germline V lookup: CDR1 SGHTA, CDR2 FQGNSA. The CDR3 extends over 14 amino acids. The V end was cut by 2 bases, the J end by 4 bases, with 9 bases between. CDR3 bases: TGTGCCAGCAGCTTAAGACAGGTTAATCAGCCCCAGCATTTT. Its translation is CASSLRQVNQPQHF.

V is TRBV28 and J is TRBJ2-1; 10 positions match TRBD1. The CDR3 consists of 15 residues. After removal of 5 bases from V and 7 bases from J, the junction contained 8 bases not matched to a gene. The V gene's germline CDR1 is MDHEN and CDR2 SYDVKM. CDR3 sequence: CASSGRQGAGNEQFF. The CDR3 bases are TGTGCCAGCAGTGGACGACAGGGGGCGGGAAATGAGCAGTTCTTC. Supplemented by reference TRBV28 and TRBJ2-1, the full variable domain reads DVKVTQSSRYLVKRTGEKVFLECVQDMDHENMFWYRQDPGLGLRLIYFSYDVKMKEKGDIPEGYSVSREKKERFSLILESASTNQTSMYLCASSGRQGAGNEQFFGPGTRLTVL.

The chain carries TRBV7-2 and TRBJ1-2; 8 bases line up with TRBD1. The germline V gene encodes CDR1 SGHTA and CDR2 FQGNSA. The CDR3 has 15 residues. J was trimmed by 4 bases and V by 1 base; bases with no gene match: 5. CDR3 region: CASSLGTGLIYGYTF. As DNA, the CDR3 is TGTGCCAGCAGCTTAGGGACAGGGCTGATCTATGGCTACACCTTC.

The chain is built from TRBV2 and TRBJ1-1; the D gene is possibly TRBD1 (6 bases). Germline CDR1 reads SNHLY; CDR2 reads FYNNEI. V was clipped by 5 bases and J by 1 base, with 14 bases between them. The CDR3 consists of 15 residues. DNA of the CDR3: TGTGCCAGCAGTCGCAGTCGGACAGCGAACACTGAAGCTTTCTTT. Residues: CASSRSRTANTEAFF.

The rearrangement uses TRBV15 and TRBJ2-7, with D perhaps matching TRBD2 (5 bases). This CDR3 comprises 15 residues. The V and J ends lost 1 base and 0 bases respectively, with 10 bases between them. Germline V CDR1 and CDR2: LNHNV, YYDKDF (reference sequence). CDR3 bases: TGTGCCACCAGCAGAGTGGAGGCCAGCTCCTACGAGCAGTACTTC. This encodes CATSRVEASSYEQYF.

V gene TRBV5-8 combines with J gene TRBJ1-5, with 9 bases that match TRBD1. Germline CDR1 is SGHTS and CDR2 is YDEGEE. Losses at the gene ends were 4 bases for V and 2 bases for J; bases not matched to a gene: 7. The CDR3 totals 16 residues. The CDR3 sequence: CASSARDRVGNQPQHF. As DNA, the CDR3 is TGTGCCAGCAGCGCCCGGGACAGGGTCGGCAATCAGCCCCAGCATTTT.

V usage is TRBV5-6 and J usage is TRBJ1-1, with TRBD1 matching 7 bases. The CDR3 runs to 14 residues. J gave up 0 bases and V 5 bases, and 4 bases lay outside the gene matches. CDR1 and CDR2 (germline): SGHDT, YYEEEE. The CDR3 loop is CASSHRGVNTEAFF. CDR3 nucleotides: TGTGCCAGCAGTCACAGGGGAGTGAACACTGAAGCTTTCTTT.

A few counts support this clone. One end of the junction is discordant with germline, which a read error may explain. The V call is TRBV7-2, the J call TRBJ1-1; 7 bases are a match to TRBD1. This CDR3 is built from 15 residues. The V gene's germline CDR1 is SGHTA and CDR2 FQGNSA. Written as DNA, the CDR3 is TGTGCCAGCAGCCTAGCGGGACAGCCGAACACTGAAGCTTTCTTT. This gives the protein CASSLAGQPNTEAFF.

V is TRBV2 and J is TRBJ2-7; D unresolved. The CDR3 has 13 residues. V was trimmed by 3 bases and J by 4 bases, leaving 10 bases between them. The germline gives CDR1 SNHLY, CDR2 FYNNEI. CDR3 in DNA: TGTGCCAGCAGTGACAACAGCCTGTACGAGCAGTACTTC. Protein sequence: CASSDNSLYEQYF.

V gene TRBV18 combines with J gene TRBJ1-1; the D gene is possibly TRBD1 (6 bases). V lost 6 bases and J 0 bases, leaving 14 bases between the germline ends. This CDR3 has 15 amino acids. Germline assignment: CDR1 KGHSH and CDR2 LQKENI. The CDR3 sequence: CASSPTQGMNTEAFF. In DNA, the CDR3 is TGTGCCAGCTCGCCGACACAGGGTATGAACACTGAAGCTTTCTTT.

The chain joins TRBV30 to TRBJ2-7; D gene uncertain. The CDR3 has 12 residues. Trimming left V 5 bases short and J 3 bases short, with 11 bases between. Germline lookup yields CDR1 GTSNPN and CDR2 SVGIG (reference sequence). In DNA form, the CDR3 reads TGTGCCTGGGGGCGTAAAAGCTACGAGCAGTACTTC. This sequence encodes CAWGRKSYEQYF.